This TCR beta chain is from a study of blood T cell repertoires in COVID-19. Whole-study context: The United States, Italy and Spain provided the acute and convalescent COVID-19 samples. Sources were T cells, B-cell-depleted T cells, or PBMCs; the material itself was cDNA or gDNA.

Original handling: Researchers report that nucleated cell counts were estimated from reference gene primer amplification. Using immunoSEQ multiplex PCR, the repertoire was profiled, and TCRdb retains in-frame clones only, with some absent. V and J calls and clone size are copied from that table; D and trimming were computed from the DNA. The sample includes approximately 430,000 clones, around 86% of them seen just once. The sequenced material came from peripheral blood. The TCR originated in a woman in her twenties or thirties with active or convalescent COVID-19.

The CDR3 protein is CASRLQGDSYEQYF. Written as DNA, the CDR3 is TGTGCCAGCAGGCTACAGGGTGACTCCTACGAGCAGTACTTC. J is TRBJ2-7 and V is TRBV5-4; tentative D call: TRBD1 (6 bases). Per germline, CDR1 SGHNT and CDR2 YYREEE (reference sequence). The CDR3 is 14 residues long. With 5 bases removed from V and 0 bases from J, the gap between germline ends came to 12 bases.